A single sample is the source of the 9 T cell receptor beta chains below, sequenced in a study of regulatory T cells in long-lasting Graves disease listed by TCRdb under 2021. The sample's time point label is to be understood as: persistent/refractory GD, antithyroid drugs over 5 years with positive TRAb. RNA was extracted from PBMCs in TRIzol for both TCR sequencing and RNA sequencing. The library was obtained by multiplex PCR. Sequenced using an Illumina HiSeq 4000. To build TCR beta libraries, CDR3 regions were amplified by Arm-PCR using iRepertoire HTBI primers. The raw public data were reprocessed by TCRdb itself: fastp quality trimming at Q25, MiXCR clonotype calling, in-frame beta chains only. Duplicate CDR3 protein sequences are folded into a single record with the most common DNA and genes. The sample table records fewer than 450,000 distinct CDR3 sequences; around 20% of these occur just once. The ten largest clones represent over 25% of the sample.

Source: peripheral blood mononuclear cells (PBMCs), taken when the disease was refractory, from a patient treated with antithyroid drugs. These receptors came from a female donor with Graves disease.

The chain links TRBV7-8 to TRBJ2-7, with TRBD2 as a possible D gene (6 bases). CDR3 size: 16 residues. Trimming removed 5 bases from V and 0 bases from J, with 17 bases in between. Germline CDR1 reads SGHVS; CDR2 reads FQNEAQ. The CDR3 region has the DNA TGTGCCAGCAGCCCCCGAAGCCCGGGGGTCTCCTACGAGCAGTACTTC. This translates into CASSPRSPGVSYEQYF.

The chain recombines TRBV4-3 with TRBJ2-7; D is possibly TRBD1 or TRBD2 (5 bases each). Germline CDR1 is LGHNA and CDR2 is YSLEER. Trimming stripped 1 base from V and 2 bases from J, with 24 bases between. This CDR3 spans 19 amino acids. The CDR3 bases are TGCGCCAGCAGCCAAGGAGGGGCATTAGATGGGGCGGAGGCCTACGAGCAGTACTTC. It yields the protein CASSQGGALDGAEAYEQYF.

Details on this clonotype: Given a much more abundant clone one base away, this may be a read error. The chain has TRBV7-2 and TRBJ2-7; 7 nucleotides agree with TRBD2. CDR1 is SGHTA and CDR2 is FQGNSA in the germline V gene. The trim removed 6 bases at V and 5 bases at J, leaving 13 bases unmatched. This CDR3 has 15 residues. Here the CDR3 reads CASSFSRTRGDEQYF. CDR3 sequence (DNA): TGTGCCAGCAGTTTTTCTCGGACACGGGGGGACGAGCAGTACTTC.

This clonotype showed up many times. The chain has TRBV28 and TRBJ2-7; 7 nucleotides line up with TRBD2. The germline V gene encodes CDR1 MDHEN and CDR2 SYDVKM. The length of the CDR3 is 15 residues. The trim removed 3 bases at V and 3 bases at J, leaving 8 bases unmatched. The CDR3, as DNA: TGTGCCAGCAGTTTCTCGGGCGGGAGTATCTACGAGCAGTACTTC. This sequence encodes CASSFSGGSIYEQYF.

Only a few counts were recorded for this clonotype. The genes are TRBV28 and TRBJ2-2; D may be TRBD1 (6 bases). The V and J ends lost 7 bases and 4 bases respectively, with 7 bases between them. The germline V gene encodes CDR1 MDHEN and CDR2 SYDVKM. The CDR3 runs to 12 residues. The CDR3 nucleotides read TGTGCCAGCAAGGGGGTCACCGGGGAGCTGTTTTTT. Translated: CASKGVTGELFF.

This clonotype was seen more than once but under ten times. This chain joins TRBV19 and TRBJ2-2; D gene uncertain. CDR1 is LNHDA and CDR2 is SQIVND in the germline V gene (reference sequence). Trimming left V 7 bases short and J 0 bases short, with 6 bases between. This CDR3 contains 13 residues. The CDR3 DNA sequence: TGTGCCAGTATGTCCGCGAACACCGGGGAGCTGTTTTTT. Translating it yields CASMSANTGELFF.

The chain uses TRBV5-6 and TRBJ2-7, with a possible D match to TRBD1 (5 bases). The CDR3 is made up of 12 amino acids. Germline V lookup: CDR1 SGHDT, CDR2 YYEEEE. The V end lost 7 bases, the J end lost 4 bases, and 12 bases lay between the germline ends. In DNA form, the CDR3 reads TGTGCCAGCTATGGACACGATTACGAGCAGTACTTC. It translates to CASYGHDYEQYF.

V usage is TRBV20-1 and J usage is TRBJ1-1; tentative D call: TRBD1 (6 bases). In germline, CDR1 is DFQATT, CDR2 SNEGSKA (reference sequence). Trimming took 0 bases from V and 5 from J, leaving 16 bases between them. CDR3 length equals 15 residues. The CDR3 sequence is CSARDYGGAQTEAFF. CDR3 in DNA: TGCAGTGCTAGAGATTATGGGGGCGCACAAACTGAAGCTTTCTTT.

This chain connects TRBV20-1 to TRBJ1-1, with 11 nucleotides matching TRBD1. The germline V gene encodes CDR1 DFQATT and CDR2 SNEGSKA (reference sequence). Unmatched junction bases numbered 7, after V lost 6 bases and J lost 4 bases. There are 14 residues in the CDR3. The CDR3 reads CSAWDRGEGTEAFF. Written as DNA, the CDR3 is TGCAGTGCCTGGGACAGGGGGGAGGGCACTGAAGCTTTCTTT.